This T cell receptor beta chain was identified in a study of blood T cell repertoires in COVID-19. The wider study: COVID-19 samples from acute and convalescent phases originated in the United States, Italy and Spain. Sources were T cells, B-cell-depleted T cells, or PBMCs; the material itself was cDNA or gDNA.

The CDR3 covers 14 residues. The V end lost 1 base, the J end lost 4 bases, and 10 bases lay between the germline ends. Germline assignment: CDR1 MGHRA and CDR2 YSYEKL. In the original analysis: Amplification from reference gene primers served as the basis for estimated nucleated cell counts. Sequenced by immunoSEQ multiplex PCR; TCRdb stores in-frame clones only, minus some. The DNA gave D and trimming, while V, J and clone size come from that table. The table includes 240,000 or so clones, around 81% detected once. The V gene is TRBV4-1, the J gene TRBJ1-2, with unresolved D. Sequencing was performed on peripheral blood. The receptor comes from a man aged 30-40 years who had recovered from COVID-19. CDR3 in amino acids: CASSQVWRSYGYTF. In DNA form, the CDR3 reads TGCGCCAGCAGCCAAGTCTGGAGGTCCTATGGCTACACCTTC.